One sample yielded the 11 T cell receptor beta chains listed below, sequenced in a study of blood T cell repertoires in COVID-19. Assay used: immunoSEQ multiplex PCR; TCRdb lists only in-frame clones, some missing. The sample lists fewer than 55,000 clones, 81% occurring once. The sequencing input was peripheral blood. These receptors were taken from a woman of 80 years or more with COVID-19, enrolled during active disease.

This chain joins TRBV9 and TRBJ2-7, with D perhaps matching TRBD1 (6 bases). This CDR3 is 13 amino acids long. The germline CDR1 and CDR2 sequences are SGDLS and YYNGEE. V gave up 4 bases and J gave up 6 bases, with 14 bases separating them. The DNA for the CDR3 is TGTGCCAGCAGCACAAGTACAGGGCTCGAGCAGTACTTC. Translated, it gives CASSTSTGLEQYF. Full variable domain (outside the CDR3, taken from reference TRBV9 and TRBJ2-7): DSGVTQTPKHLITATGQRVTLRCSPRSGDLSVYWYQQSLDQGLQFLIQYYNGEERAKGNILERFSAQQFPDLHSELNLSSLELGDSALYFCASSTSTGLEQYFGPGTRLTVT.

The V and J genes are TRBV6-1 and TRBJ2-3, with 8 positions matching TRBD2. The CDR3 extends over 16 amino acids. Germline loops: CDR1 MNHNS, CDR2 SASEGT. V trimming: 3 bases; J trimming: 1 base; junction bases outside the gene matches: 6. The CDR3 DNA reads TGTGCCAGCAGTGAGACTTCGACTAGCGGCACAGATACGCAGTATTTT. Its protein is CASSETSTSGTDTQYF.

As DNA, the CDR3 is TGTGCCAGCAGCACGGGAACAGATACGCAGTATTTT. Amino acid sequence: CASSTGTDTQYF. The chain employs TRBV11-1 and TRBJ2-3; D is possibly TRBD2 (5 bases). Deletions cut 5 bases from V and 3 bases from J, with 6 bases between. This CDR3 contains 12 residues. Germline lookup yields CDR1 SGHAT and CDR2 FQDESV (reference sequence).

CDR3 loop: CASSSPGVSGGYNEQFF. The CDR3 DNA reads as TGTGCCAGCAGTTCCCCGGGGGTGTCAGGGGGATACAATGAGCAGTTCTTC. The chain links TRBV27 to TRBJ2-1; the D gene is possibly TRBD1 (7 bases). Per the germline V gene, CDR1 is MNHEY and CDR2 is SMNVEV (reference sequence). The ends were cut back, 4 bases at V and 4 bases at J, with 20 bases in the middle. This CDR3 comprises 17 residues.

This sequence joins TRBV19 and TRBJ2-6; 7 nucleotides line up with TRBD2. Germline V lookup: CDR1 LNHDA, CDR2 SQIVND (reference sequence). After removal of 7 bases from V and 2 bases from J, the junction contained 5 bases not matched to a gene. The CDR3 is 15 amino acids. CDR3 residues: CASNEGGTGANVLTF. The DNA of the CDR3 is TGTGCCAGTAACGAGGGAGGGACTGGGGCCAACGTCCTGACTTTC.

The chain carries TRBV7-9 and TRBJ2-1; 8 bases map to TRBD1. The CDR3 runs 13 residues. Germline-derived CDR1 and CDR2 are SEHNR and FQNEAQ (reference sequence). J was trimmed by 14 bases and V by 2 bases; bases with no gene match: 8. CDR3 residues: CASSLTGGAEEFF. Here the CDR3 DNA reads TGTGCCAGCAGCTTAACAGGGGGTGCGGAGGAGTTCTTC.

This clone was seen a handful of times. The chain carries TRBV28 and TRBJ1-1, with D uncertain. Germline V gives CDR1 MDHEN, CDR2 SYDVKM. Between the trimmed V and J ends, which lost 4 bases and 8 bases, there was a span of 8 bases. The CDR3 length is 11 residues. The DNA of the CDR3 is TGTGCCAGCAGTTCACAGTTAGAAGCTTTCTTT. It codes for CASSSQLEAFF.

This clone was seen a handful of times. The rearrangement joins TRBV30 to TRBJ2-1; 16 positions agree with TRBD2. The CDR3 totals 15 residues. Germline CDR1 and CDR2: GTSNPN and SVGIG (reference sequence). With 5 bases clipped from V and 8 bases from J, the junction kept 6 bases outside the gene matches. The CDR3 DNA follows: TGTGCCTGGGAGTCGGGGACTAGCGGGAGGGATGAGCAGTTCTTC. Its protein is CAWESGTSGRDEQFF. Full variable domain (remainder filled in from reference TRBV30 and TRBJ2-1): SQTIHQWPATLVQPVGSPLSLECTVEGTSNPNLYWYRQAAGRGLQLLFYSVGIGQISSEVPQNLSASRPQDRQFILSSKKLLLSDSGFYLCAWESGTSGRDEQFFGPGTRLTVL.

The chain carries TRBV6-1 and TRBJ1-5, with D tentatively TRBD1 (5 bases). The germline V gene encodes CDR1 MNHNS and CDR2 SASEGT. V lost 2 bases, J lost 4 bases, and 9 bases lay in between. The CDR3 has 14 amino acids. CDR3: CASSEFGGNQPQHF. The CDR3 region has the DNA TGTGCCAGCAGTGAATTTGGGGGGAATCAGCCCCAGCATTTT.

This chain joins TRBV2 and TRBJ2-1; D is unresolved. The length of the CDR3 is 16 residues. CDR1 SNHLY and CDR2 FYNNEI come from the germline V gene. V dropped 2 bases and J dropped 0 bases, with 11 bases sitting between them. For the CDR3, the DNA is TGTGCCAGCAGTGAATGGGCCACGAGCTCCTACAATGAGCAGTTCTTC. Its protein is CASSEWATSSYNEQFF.

This clone was observed once. This chain links TRBV5-6 with TRBJ1-6; the D gene is possibly TRBD1 (6 bases). CDR3 length: 17 residues. The V and J ends lost 4 bases and 0 bases respectively, with 14 bases between them. The germline gives CDR1 SGHDT, CDR2 YYEEEE. The DNA of the CDR3 is TGTGCCAGCAGCCGATGGACAGTTAGCTCCTATAATTCACCCCTCCACTTT. Translation: CASSRWTVSSYNSPLHF.